Reported below is one T cell receptor (beta chain). Only in-frame clones appear in the TCRdb table, and some are missing; sequencing was by immunoSEQ multiplex PCR. Of 45,000 to 65,000 clones in the sample, around 90% were seen once. The sample is drawn from a study of T cell changes during pregnancy in multiple sclerosis. V gave up 7 bases and J gave up 8 bases, with 15 bases separating them. The CDR3 length is 13 residues. Germline CDR1 SNHLY, CDR2 FYNNEI. The gene calls are TRBV2 and TRBJ2-1; perhaps TRBD2 as D (6 bases). The origin of this receptor is a female donor with multiple sclerosis, enrolled in a pregnancy study. This material consisted of CD4+ T cells from peripheral blood mononuclear cells, taken in the second trimester of pregnancy. CDR3 coding DNA: TGTGCCAGCAATCGAAGGGGAGGCGATGAGCAGTTCTTC. This sequence encodes CASNRRGGDEQFF.